A selection of T cell receptor beta chains follows, all from one sample in a study of T-cell memory formation after mild COVID-19. TCRdb processed the 5' RACE reads anew with MiXCR; each CDR3 protein has one entry. The table includes 170,000 or so distinct CDR3 sequences, roughly 23% detected once. Material: PBMCs or a T cell subset sorted from them (not recorded which). The receptors originated from an adult woman who had mild COVID-19 (a few samples of this study predate the infection). Cell type and time point are not known. Each CDR3 is given with its conserved first and last residue. D genes are given only for firm matches. Not every row has a clone size; where given, it reads once, few, many or a size class.

v_gene	j_gene	abundance	d_gene	CDR3aa	CDR3nt
TRBV7-6	TRBJ1-1	few	-	CASSSVRGNTEAFF	TGTGCCAGCAGCTCAGTACGGGGGAACACTGAAGCTTTCTTT
TRBV27	TRBJ1-5	few	-	CASSLVGYSNQPQHF	TGTGCCAGCAGTTTGGTTGGGTATAGCAATCAGCCCCAGCATTTT
TRBV24-1	TRBJ2-2	few	TRBD2	CATSDTGGLAQTGELFF	TGTGCCACCAGTGATACGGGAGGGCTAGCGCAAACCGGGGAGCTGTTTTTT
TRBV29-1	TRBJ2-3	few	TRBD2	CSVEVSSGSVPTDTQYF	TGCAGCGTTGAGGTTTCTAGCGGGAGCGTGCCCACAGATACGCAGTATTTT
TRBV5-1	TRBJ2-3	-	TRBD1	CASSIGTASTDTQYF	TGCGCCAGCAGCATCGGGACAGCTAGCACAGATACGCAGTATTTT
TRBV6-5	TRBJ1-6	-	TRBD1	CASRNGQGLSNSPLHF	TGTGCCAGCAGGAATGGACAGGGTTTGAGCAATTCACCCCTCCACTTT
TRBV25-1	TRBJ1-1	-	TRBD1	CASTGGNTEAFF	TGTGCCAGCACAGGGGGGAACACTGAAGCTTTCTTT
TRBV5-1	TRBJ2-1	-	TRBD1	CASSPGTGSDEQFF	TGCGCCAGCAGCCCCGGGACAGGTTCGGATGAGCAGTTCTTC
TRBV7-9	TRBJ1-2	-	TRBD1	CASTLSGQNYGYTF	TGTGCCAGCACCCTTTCGGGACAGAACTATGGCTACACCTTC
TRBV19	TRBJ1-1	few	-	CASSIKARAAEAFF	TGTGCCAGTAGTATAAAGGCCAGGGCAGCCGAAGCTTTCTTT
TRBV27	TRBJ2-7	few	TRBD2	CASSPREGNEQYF	TGTGCCAGCAGTCCCAGGGAGGGCAACGAGCAGTACTTC
TRBV6-5	TRBJ2-1	few	TRBD2	CASSSAIAGGPNEQFF	TGTGCCAGCAGTTCCGCCATAGCGGGGGGGCCGAATGAGCAGTTCTTC
TRBV12-3/TRBV12-4	TRBJ1-2	-	-	CASTLQGHYGYTF	TGTGCCAGCACCTTACAGGGCCACTATGGCTACACCTTC
TRBV5-1	TRBJ2-5	-	-	CATTYQETQYF	TGCGCCACGACGTACCAAGAGACCCAGTACTTC
TRBV29-1	TRBJ2-2	-	-	CSVEARVGELFF	TGCAGCGTTGAAGCCAGGGTCGGGGAGCTGTTTTTT
TRBV7-9	TRBJ2-7	few	-	CASSHWTGHSYEQYF	TGTGCCAGCAGCCACTGGACTGGCCACTCCTACGAGCAGTACTTC
TRBV28	TRBJ2-3	-	-	CASSRWRLSTDTQYF	TGTGCCAGCAGCCGCTGGAGGCTAAGCACAGATACGCAGTATTTT
TRBV7-2	TRBJ1-1	few	-	CASSLVYLGSEAFF	TGTGCCAGCAGCTTAGTGTACCTCGGATCTGAAGCTTTCTTT
TRBV6-5	TRBJ2-1	few	TRBD1	CASSSYRGPVQGQFF	TGTGCCAGCAGTTCGTACAGGGGGCCTGTACAAGGGCAGTTCTTC
TRBV7-6	TRBJ2-3	few	TRBD2	CASRRGLAGGDTDTQYF	TGTGCCAGCAGGCGCGGACTAGCGGGGGGGGACACAGATACGCAGTATTTT
TRBV11-2	TRBJ2-6	-	-	CASSFPGESGANVLTF	TGTGCCAGCAGCTTCCCAGGAGAGTCTGGGGCCAACGTCCTGACTTTC
TRBV11-2	TRBJ2-7	-	TRBD2	CASRGTSGRYEQYF	TGTGCCAGCAGAGGGACTAGCGGGAGGTACGAGCAGTACTTC
TRBV5-5	TRBJ1-1	-	-	CASSLDTVPEAFF	TGTGCCAGCAGCTTGGATACGGTTCCTGAAGCTTTCTTT
TRBV3-1	TRBJ2-1	few	TRBD2	CASSQELGLAGPQAYNEQFF	TGTGCCAGCAGCCAAGAACTAGGACTAGCGGGGCCCCAAGCCTACAATGAGCAGTTCTTC
TRBV12-3/TRBV12-4	TRBJ2-1	-	-	CATVGGEYNEQFF	TGTGCGACCGTAGGTGGAGAGTACAATGAGCAGTTCTTC
TRBV13	TRBJ1-1	-	-	CASSLGWRNTEAFF	TGTGCCAGCAGCTTAGGATGGCGTAACACTGAAGCTTTCTTT
TRBV7-9	TRBJ2-1	few	-	CASSPSGAGSNEQFF	TGTGCCAGCAGCCCATCCGGGGCAGGGTCCAATGAGCAGTTCTTC
TRBV6-5	TRBJ1-1	few	-	CASSPKGGNTEAFF	TGTGCCAGCAGCCCAAAGGGGGGGAACACTGAAGCTTTCTTT
TRBV13	TRBJ2-7	-	TRBD1	CASSSYDRDYEQYF	TGTGCCAGCAGCTCCTACGACAGGGACTACGAGCAGTACTTC
TRBV29-1	TRBJ2-4	-	TRBD1	CSVPTDRELGNIQYF	TGCAGCGTTCCAACCGACAGGGAGTTGGGAAACATTCAGTACTTC
TRBV9	TRBJ1-2	once	-	CASSVGEGFIYGYTF	TGTGCCAGCAGCGTAGGGGAAGGATTTATCTATGGCTACACCTTC
TRBV20-1	TRBJ2-1	-	-	CSARAPAQFF	TGCAGTGCTAGAGCCCCGGCCCAGTTCTTC
TRBV12-3/TRBV12-4	TRBJ1-2	few	TRBD1	CASSNPPGQGAVGYTF	TGTGCCAGCAGCAACCCTCCGGGACAGGGGGCAGTTGGCTACACCTTC
TRBV10-3	TRBJ2-7	-	-	CAIREMSGQTYEQYF	TGTGCCATCAGAGAAATGTCCGGACAGACCTACGAGCAGTACTTC
TRBV10-3	TRBJ2-7	many	TRBD2	CAISERASGYHEQYF	TGTGCCATCAGTGAGCGGGCTAGCGGGTACCACGAGCAGTACTTC
TRBV5-1	TRBJ1-1	-	TRBD1	CASSSNPGQGTEAFF	TGCGCCAGCAGCTCAAACCCGGGACAGGGTACTGAAGCTTTCTTT
TRBV7-3	TRBJ2-3	-	TRBD2	CASSLTGGATDTQYF	TGTGCCAGCAGCCTTACCGGGGGGGCGACAGATACGCAGTATTTT